This TCR beta chain was captured by sequencing in a study of cytomegalovirus exposure and HLA in healthy donors. Study-wide background: Among the 400 or so donors who were genotyped, roughly 86% fell in the genetic ancestry cluster that is associated with self-reported Caucasian donors. Regarding the study as a whole: The study listed under 200 cytomegalovirus-associated TCR beta chains. Reports indicate that TCR beta sequences accurately predicted the HLA-A and HLA-B alleles of most subjects. Per a prior analysis, the majority of TCR beta V segments were productive roughly 87% or roughly 30% of the time.

In the case of this clone: What it binds is unknown.

The PCR used 60 Vbeta and 13 Jbeta primers. Some clones are missing from TCRdb's copy, which holds only in-frame ones; the method was immunoSEQ multiplex PCR. The sample comprises under 100,000 clones, roughly 80% of which are singletons, and about an eighth rests with the top ten. This TCR was recovered from a human donor in good health. The sample taken for sequencing was PBMCs.

CDR3 DNA: TGTGCCAGTAGTATGAACGGGGGAGAGACCCAGTACTTC. It yields the protein CASSMNGGETQYF. The chain is built from TRBV19 and TRBJ2-5; perhaps TRBD2 as D (6 bases). The ends were cut back, 3 bases at V and 4 bases at J, with 9 bases in the middle. The CDR3 sequence is 13 residues long. Germline V gene lookup returns CDR1 LNHDA and CDR2 SQIVND (reference sequence).